This TCR beta chain was recovered during a study of T-cell reconstitution after alpha-beta-depleted transplantation in children. This clonotype was counted between two and nine times. Unique molecular identifiers were used in preparing the TCRbeta library. TCRdb re-called the PCR reads through MiXCR, storing one row per CDR3 protein. The sample has some 390,000 distinct CDR3 sequences; roughly 20% are singletons. The sample consisted of PBMCs from the stem cell graft donor, taken from the stem cell graft. This TCR came from a human donor who donated a stem cell graft to a child with acute myeloid leukemia.

CDR3 residues: CSAIPDRLTYEQYF. In DNA form, the CDR3 reads TGCAGTGCTATCCCGGACAGGTTGACCTACGAGCAGTACTTC. V gene TRBV20-1 combines with J gene TRBJ2-7; TRBD1 matches at 7 bases. Losses at the gene ends were 4 bases for V and 2 bases for J; bases not matched to a gene: 8. Germline loops: CDR1 DFQATT, CDR2 SNEGSKA (reference sequence). The CDR3 loop spans 14 amino acids.